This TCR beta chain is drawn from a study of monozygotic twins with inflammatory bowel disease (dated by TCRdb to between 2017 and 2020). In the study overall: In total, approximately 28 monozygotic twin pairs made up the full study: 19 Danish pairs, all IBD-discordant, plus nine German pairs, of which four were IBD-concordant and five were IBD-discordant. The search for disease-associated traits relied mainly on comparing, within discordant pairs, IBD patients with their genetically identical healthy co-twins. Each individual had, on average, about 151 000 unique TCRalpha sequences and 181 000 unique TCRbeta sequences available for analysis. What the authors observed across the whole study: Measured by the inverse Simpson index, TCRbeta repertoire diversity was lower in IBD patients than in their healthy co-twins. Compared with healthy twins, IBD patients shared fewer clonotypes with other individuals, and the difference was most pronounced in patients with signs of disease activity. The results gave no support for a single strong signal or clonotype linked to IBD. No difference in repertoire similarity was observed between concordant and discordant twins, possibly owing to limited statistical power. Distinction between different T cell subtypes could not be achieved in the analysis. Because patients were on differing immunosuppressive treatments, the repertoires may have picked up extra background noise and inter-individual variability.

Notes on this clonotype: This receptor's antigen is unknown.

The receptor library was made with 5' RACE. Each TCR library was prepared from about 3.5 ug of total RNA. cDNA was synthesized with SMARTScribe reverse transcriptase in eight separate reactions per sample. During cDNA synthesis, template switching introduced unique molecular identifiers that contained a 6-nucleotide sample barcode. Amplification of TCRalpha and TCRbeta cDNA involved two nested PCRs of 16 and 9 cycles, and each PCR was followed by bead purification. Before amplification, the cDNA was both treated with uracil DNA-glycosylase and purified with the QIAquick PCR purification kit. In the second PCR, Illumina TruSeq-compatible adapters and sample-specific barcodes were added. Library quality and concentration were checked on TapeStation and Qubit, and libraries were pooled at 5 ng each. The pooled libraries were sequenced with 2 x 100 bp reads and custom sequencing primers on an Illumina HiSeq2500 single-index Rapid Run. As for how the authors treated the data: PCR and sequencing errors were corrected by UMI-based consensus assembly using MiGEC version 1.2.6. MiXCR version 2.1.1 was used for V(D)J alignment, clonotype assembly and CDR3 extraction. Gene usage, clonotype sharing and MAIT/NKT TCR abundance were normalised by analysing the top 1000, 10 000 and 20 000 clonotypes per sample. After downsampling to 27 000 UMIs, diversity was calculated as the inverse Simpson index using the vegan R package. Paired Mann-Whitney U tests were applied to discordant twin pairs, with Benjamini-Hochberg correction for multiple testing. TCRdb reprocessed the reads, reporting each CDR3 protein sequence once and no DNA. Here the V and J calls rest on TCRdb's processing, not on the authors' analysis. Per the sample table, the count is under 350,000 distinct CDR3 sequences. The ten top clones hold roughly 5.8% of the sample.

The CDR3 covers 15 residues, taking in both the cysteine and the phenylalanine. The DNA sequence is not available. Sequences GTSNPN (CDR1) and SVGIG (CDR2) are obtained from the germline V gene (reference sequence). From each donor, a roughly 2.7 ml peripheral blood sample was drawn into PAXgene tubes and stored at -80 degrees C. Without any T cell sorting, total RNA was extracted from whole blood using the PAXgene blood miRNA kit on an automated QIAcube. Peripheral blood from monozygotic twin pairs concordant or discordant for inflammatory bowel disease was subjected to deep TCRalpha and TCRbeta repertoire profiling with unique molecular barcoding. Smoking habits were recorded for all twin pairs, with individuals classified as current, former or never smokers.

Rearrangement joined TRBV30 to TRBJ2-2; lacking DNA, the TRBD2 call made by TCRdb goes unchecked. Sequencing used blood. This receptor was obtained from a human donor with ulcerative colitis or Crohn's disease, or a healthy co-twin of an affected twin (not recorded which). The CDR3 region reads CAWNTGGLNTGELFF.